This entry is about one T cell receptor beta chain. Its binding antigen is unknown. The sample holds no much larger clone one base away, and base qualities are not on file. This entry is derived from a study of cytomegalovirus exposure and HLA in healthy donors (TCRdb year 2017). Turning to the overall study: The 666 repertoires of the first cohort and the 95 to 150 validation repertoires were produced on the same platform, according to a later analysis. To predict cytomegalovirus infection status, the study combined high-throughput TCR immunosequencing, statistical association of individual TCRs with disease status, and machine learning. The study aimed to test whether signatures of past pathogen exposure could be identified by cataloging public T cell receptors. Besides the first cohort of some 670 subjects, a separate validation cohort made up of 120 or so different subjects was used.

The library was prepared using the immunoSEQ multiplex PCR assay. The source study handled its data this way. A statistical classification framework was developed to diagnose cytomegalovirus status using the catalog of TCR beta chain sequences. The table comes from immuneACCESS by way of TCRdb, which keeps in-frame sequences with V and J called. Part of the clones is missing from these tables; in studies checked, under half for an unresolved V gene and the rest for unknown reasons. V and J calls and clone size are those listed in that table; D and trimming were worked out from the DNA. Within this sample are about 160,000 clones, with less than 90% of them counted one time only. The ten largest make up 2% to 2.5% of the sample. The full study reports these points: While some public TCRs were present in many individuals, most TCR sequences turned up only very rarely across donors. A few of the identified cytomegalovirus-associated TCR beta chains were confirmed in vitro to be specific for cytomegalovirus antigens. The study listed 164 TCR beta chains as associated with cytomegalovirus. Cytomegalovirus status was reported to be diagnosed by the classifier with high specificity and sensitivity in both the original and validation cohorts. The authors suggested that the approach could potentially be generalized to other disease states and immunological phenotypes. The validation cohort had no HLA typing available for a later analysis, so co-occurrence within that cohort was assessed over all 120 or so repertoires. Of the cluster scores, around 95% were above 0 in a later analysis, which found that TCRs clustered in the first cohort also tended to co-occur in the approximately 120 validation repertoires.

Donors formed part of the validation cohort, which comprised 120 subjects and was distinct from the first cohort of over 500 subjects. CDR1 and CDR2 are read off the germline V gene (reference sequence) as LNHDA and SQIVND. Clipping removes 6 bases from V and 1 base from J, with 7 as the unmatched junction base count. From its cysteine to its phenylalanine, the CDR3 spans 16 amino acids. Only the CDR3 DNA is retained, 48 bases long and in frame from the first base. The sequencing input was PBMCs. This TCR was sampled from a woman between 18 and 29 years old in good health and CMV-seronegative. Recombination linked TRBV19 to TRBJ2-2; 8 junctional bases match TRBD1. Read as DNA, the sequence is TGTGCCAGTAGACGTGGACAGGGTCGGAACACCGGGGAGCTGTTTTTT. This is translated as CASRRGQGRNTGELFF.